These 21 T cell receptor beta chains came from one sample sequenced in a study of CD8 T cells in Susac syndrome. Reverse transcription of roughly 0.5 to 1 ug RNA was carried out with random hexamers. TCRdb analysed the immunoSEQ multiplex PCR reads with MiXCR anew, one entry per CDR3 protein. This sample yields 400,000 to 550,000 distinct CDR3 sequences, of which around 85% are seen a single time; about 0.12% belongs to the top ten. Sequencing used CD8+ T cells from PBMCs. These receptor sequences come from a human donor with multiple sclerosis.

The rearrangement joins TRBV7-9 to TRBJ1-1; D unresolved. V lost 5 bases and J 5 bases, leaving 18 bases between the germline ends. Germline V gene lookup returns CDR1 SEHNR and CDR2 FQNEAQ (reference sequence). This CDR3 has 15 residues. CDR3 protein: CASSPWTARGTEAFF. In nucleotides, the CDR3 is TGTGCCAGCAGCCCATGGACCGCTCGGGGAACTGAAGCTTTCTTT. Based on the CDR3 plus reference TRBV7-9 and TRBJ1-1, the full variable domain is DTGVSQNPRHKITKRGQNVTFRCDPISEHNRLYWYRQTLGQGPEFLTYFQNEAQLEKSRLLSDRFSAERPKGSFSTLEIQRTEQGDSAMYLCASSPWTARGTEAFFGQGTRLTVV.

The DNA for the CDR3 is TGTGCCAGCAGCGCGGCAGGGATATACTCCGAGCAGTACTTC. Translating gives CASSAAGIYSEQYF. The chain is built from TRBV12-3 or TRBV12-4 and TRBJ2-7; possible D gene TRBD1, 5 bases. The CDR3 has 14 residues. V was trimmed by 6 bases and J by 6 bases, leaving 18 bases between them.

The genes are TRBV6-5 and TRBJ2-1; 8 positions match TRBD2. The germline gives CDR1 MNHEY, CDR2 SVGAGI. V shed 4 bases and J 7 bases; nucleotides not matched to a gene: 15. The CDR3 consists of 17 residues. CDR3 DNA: TGTGCCAGCAGTTCCGGGGCGGGAGGCTTCGCTGGGAATGAGCAGTTCTTC. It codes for CASSSGAGGFAGNEQFF.

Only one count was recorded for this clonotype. The CDR3 coding sequence is TGTGCCAGCAGTATTCAAAATAGCGGGTCCGCCTCAAATGAGCAGTTCTTC. Its protein is CASSIQNSGSASNEQFF. The V gene is TRBV6-1, the J gene TRBJ2-1; TRBD2 matches at 7 bases. Germline V gene data show CDR1 as MNHNS and CDR2 as SASEGT. The CDR3 sequence is 17 residues long. V shed 5 bases and J 7 bases; nucleotides not matched to a gene: 17.

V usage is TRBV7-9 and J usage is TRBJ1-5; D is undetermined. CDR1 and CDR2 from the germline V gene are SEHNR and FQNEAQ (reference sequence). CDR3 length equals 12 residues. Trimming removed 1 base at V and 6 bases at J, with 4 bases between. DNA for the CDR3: TGTGCCAGCAGCTTAGAATCTCAGCCCCAGCATTTT. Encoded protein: CASSLESQPQHF.

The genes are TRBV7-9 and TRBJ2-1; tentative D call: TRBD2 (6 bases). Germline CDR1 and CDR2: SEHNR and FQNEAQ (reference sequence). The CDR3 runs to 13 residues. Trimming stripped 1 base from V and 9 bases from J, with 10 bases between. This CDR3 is CASSLEGEVEQFF. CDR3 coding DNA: TGTGCCAGCAGCTTAGAAGGGGAGGTTGAGCAGTTCTTC. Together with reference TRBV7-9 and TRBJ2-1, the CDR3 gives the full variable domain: DTGVSQNPRHKITKRGQNVTFRCDPISEHNRLYWYRQTLGQGPEFLTYFQNEAQLEKSRLLSDRFSAERPKGSFSTLEIQRTEQGDSAMYLCASSLEGEVEQFFGPGTRLTVL.

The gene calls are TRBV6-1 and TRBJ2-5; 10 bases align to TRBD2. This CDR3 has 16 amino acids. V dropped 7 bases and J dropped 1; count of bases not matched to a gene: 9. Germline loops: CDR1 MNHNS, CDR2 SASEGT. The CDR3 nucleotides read TGTGCCAGCACCATCGTGACTAGCGGGCCCCAAGAGACCCAGTACTTC. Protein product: CASTIVTSGPQETQYF.

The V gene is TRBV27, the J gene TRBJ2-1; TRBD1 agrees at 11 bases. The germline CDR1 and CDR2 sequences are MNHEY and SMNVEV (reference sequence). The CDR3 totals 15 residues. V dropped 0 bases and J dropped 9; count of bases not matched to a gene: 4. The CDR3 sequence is CASSLSGQGASEQFF. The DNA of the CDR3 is TGTGCCAGCAGTTTATCCGGACAGGGGGCTAGTGAGCAGTTCTTC.

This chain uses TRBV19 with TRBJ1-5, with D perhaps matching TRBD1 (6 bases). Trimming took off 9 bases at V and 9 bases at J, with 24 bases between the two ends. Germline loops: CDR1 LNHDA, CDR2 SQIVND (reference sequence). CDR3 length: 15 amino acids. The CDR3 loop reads CASFPGAANLGPQHF. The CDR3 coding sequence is TGTGCCAGCTTCCCGGGGGCAGCAAATCTTGGGCCCCAGCATTTT. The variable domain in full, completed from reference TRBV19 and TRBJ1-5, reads DGGITQSPKYLFRKEGQNVTLSCEQNLNHDAMYWYRQDPGQGLRLIYYSQIVNDFQKGDIAEGYSVSREKKESFPLTVTSAQKNPTAFYLCASFPGAANLGPQHFGDGTRLSIL.

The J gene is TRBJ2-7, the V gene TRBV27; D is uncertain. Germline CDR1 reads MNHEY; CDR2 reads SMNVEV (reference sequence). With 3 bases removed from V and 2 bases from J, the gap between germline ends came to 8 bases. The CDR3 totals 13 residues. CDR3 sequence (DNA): TGTGCCAGCAGTTTCTCGAAAACCTACGAGCAGTACTTC. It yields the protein CASSFSKTYEQYF.

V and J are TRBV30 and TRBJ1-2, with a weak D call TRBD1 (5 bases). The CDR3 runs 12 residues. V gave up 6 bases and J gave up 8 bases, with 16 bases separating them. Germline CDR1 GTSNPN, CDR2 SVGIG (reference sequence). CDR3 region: CACRGPGQGYTF. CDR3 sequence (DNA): TGTGCCTGTAGGGGACCTGGTCAAGGCTACACCTTC.

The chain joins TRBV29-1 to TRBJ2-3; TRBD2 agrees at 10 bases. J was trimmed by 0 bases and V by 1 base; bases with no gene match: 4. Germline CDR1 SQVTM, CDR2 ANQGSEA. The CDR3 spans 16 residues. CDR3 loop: CSVEGASGSSTDTQYF. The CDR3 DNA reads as TGCAGCGTTGAAGGGGCTAGCGGGAGTAGCACAGATACGCAGTATTTT.

CDR3: CAWSTGNEQFF. The CDR3 DNA reads TGTGCCTGGTCGACAGGCAATGAGCAGTTCTTC. This chain uses TRBV30 with TRBJ2-1; D perhaps matches TRBD1 (6 bases). The CDR3 totals 11 residues. Germline V gene sequence: CDR1 GTSNPN, CDR2 SVGIG (reference sequence). Trimming took off 5 bases at V and 6 bases at J, with 8 bases between the two ends.

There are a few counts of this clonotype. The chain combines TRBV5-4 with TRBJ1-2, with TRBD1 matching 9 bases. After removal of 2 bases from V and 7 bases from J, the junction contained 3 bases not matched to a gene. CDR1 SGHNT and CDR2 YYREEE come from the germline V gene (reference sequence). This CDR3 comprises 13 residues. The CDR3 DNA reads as TGTGCCAGCAGCTTTACAGGGGGCCCTGGCTACACCTTC. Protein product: CASSFTGGPGYTF.

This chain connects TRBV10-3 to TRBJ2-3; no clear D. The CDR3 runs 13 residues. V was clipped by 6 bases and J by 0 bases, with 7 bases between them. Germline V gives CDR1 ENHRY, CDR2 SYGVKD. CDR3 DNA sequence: TGTGCCATCAGAATACAGAGCACAGATACGCAGTATTTT. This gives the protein CAIRIQSTDTQYF.

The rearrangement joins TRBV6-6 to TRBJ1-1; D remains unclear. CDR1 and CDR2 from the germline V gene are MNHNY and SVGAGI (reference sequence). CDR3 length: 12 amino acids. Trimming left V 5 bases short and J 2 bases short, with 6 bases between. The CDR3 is CASSQDNTEAFF. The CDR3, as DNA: TGTGCCAGCAGTCAAGACAACACTGAAGCTTTCTTT.

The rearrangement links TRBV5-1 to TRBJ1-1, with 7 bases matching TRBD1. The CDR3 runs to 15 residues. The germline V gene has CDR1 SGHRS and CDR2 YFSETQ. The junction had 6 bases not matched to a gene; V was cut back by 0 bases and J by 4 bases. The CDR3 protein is CASSLDPGQFTEAFF. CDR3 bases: TGCGCCAGCAGCTTGGATCCGGGACAGTTCACTGAAGCTTTCTTT.

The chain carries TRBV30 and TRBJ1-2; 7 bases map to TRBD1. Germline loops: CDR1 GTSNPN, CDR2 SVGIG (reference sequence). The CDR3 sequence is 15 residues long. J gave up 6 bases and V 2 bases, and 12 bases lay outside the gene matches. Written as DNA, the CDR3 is TGTGCCTGGAGTACCGGGACAGAGATACACGATGGCTACACCTTC. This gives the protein CAWSTGTEIHDGYTF.

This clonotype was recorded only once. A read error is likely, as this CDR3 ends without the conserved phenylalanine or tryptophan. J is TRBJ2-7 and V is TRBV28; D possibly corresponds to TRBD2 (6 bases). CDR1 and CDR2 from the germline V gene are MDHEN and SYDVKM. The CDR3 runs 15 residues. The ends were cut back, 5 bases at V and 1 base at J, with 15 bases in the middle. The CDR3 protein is CASSPSDGRSYEQYS. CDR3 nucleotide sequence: TGTGCCAGCAGTCCTAGCGACGGCAGATCCTACGAGCAGTACTCC.

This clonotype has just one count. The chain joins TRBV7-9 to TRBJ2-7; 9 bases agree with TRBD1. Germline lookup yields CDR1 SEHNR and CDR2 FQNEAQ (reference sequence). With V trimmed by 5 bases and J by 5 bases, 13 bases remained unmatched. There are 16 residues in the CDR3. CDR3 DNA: TGTGCCAGCAGCCCAATAGTAGGGACAGGGATCAACGAGCAGTACTTC. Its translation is CASSPIVGTGINEQYF.

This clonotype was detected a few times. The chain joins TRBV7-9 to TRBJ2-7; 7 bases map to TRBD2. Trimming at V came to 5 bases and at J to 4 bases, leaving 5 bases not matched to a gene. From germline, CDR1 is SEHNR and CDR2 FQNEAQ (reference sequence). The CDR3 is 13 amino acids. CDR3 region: CASSQPGGYEQYF. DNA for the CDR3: TGTGCCAGCAGCCAACCGGGAGGTTACGAGCAGTACTTC.